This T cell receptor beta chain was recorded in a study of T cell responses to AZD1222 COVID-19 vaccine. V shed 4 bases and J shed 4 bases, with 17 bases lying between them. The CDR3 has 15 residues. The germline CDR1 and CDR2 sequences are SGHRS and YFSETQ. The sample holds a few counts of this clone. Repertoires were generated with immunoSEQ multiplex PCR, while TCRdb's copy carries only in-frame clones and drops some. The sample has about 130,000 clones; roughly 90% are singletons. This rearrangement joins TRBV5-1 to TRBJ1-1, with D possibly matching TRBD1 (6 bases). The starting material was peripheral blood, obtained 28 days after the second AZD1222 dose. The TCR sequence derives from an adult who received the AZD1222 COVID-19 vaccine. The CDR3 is CASSPRTVSGTEAFF. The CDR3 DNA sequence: TGCGCCAGCAGCCCCCGGACAGTCAGCGGCACTGAAGCTTTCTTT. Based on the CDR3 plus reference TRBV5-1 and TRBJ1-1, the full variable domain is KAGVTQTPRYLIKTRGQQVTLSCSPISGHRSVSWYQQTPGQGLQFLFEYFSETQRNKGNFPGRFSGRQFSNSRSEMNVSTLELGDSALYLCASSPRTVSGTEAFFGQGTRLTVV.